The 25 T cell receptor beta chains below come from one sample, sequenced in a study of T cells in tuberculosis. Some clones are missing from TCRdb's copy, which holds only in-frame ones; the method was immunoSEQ multiplex PCR. This sample has tens of thousands of clones, with about 89% found just once. The sample consisted of PBMCs. These receptors came from a donor aged 10-29 years with latent tuberculosis or without tuberculosis infection.

The J gene is TRBJ1-4, the V gene TRBV30; D might be TRBD1 (6 bases). CDR1 GTSNPN and CDR2 SVGIG come from the germline V gene (reference sequence). There are 14 residues in the CDR3. Trimming left V 2 bases short and J 3 bases short, with 10 bases between. The CDR3 sequence is CAWSRDISNEKLFF. The CDR3 DNA follows: TGTGCCTGGAGTAGGGACATCTCTAATGAAAAACTGTTTTTT.

The J gene is TRBJ2-7, the V gene TRBV7-2, with a possible D match to TRBD1 (5 bases). CDR1 and CDR2 from the germline V gene are SGHTA and FQGNSA. With 5 bases removed from V and 2 bases from J, the gap between germline ends came to 13 bases. The CDR3 length is 14 residues. This CDR3 is CASSITGRAYEQYF. As DNA, the CDR3 is TGTGCCAGCAGCATCACTGGCAGGGCCTACGAGCAGTACTTC.

This chain connects TRBV19 to TRBJ1-2; the D is unclear. CDR1 LNHDA and CDR2 SQIVND come from the germline V gene (reference sequence). V lost 0 bases and J 6 bases, leaving 14 bases between the germline ends. This CDR3 spans 15 amino acids. DNA for the CDR3: TGTGCCAGTAGTATAGACGGGTTTAGTCCTGATGGCTACACCTTC. Its protein is CASSIDGFSPDGYTF.

This sequence joins TRBV9 and TRBJ2-7; 10 bases match TRBD1. The germline V gene encodes CDR1 SGDLS and CDR2 YYNGEE. The J segment lost 5 bases and the V segment lost 4 bases, leaving 6 bases of the junction unmatched. This CDR3 spans 14 amino acids. The CDR3: CASSSRDRGHEQYF. The CDR3 DNA reads as TGTGCCAGCAGCTCCCGGGACAGGGGTCACGAGCAGTACTTC.

The gene calls are TRBV5-6 and TRBJ2-7; 9 bases fit TRBD1. Germline trimming cut 0 bases from V and 4 bases from J; bases unmatched to any gene: 5. Germline-derived CDR1 and CDR2 are SGHDT and YYEEEE. This CDR3 spans 15 amino acids. CDR3 residues: CASSLGQGVGYEQYF. The CDR3 coding sequence is TGTGCCAGCAGCTTGGGACAGGGGGTGGGGTACGAGCAGTACTTC.

The chain couples TRBV11-2 to TRBJ2-3, with D perhaps TRBD2 (5 bases). Per the germline V gene, CDR1 is SGHAT and CDR2 is FQNNGV. CDR3 length: 12 residues. V was trimmed by 0 bases and J by 8 bases, leaving 6 bases between them. As DNA, the CDR3 is TGTGCCAGCAGCTTAGAGGCGGGTACGCAGTATTTT. Its translation is CASSLEAGTQYF. The full variable domain, rest sourced from reference TRBV11-2 and TRBJ2-3, is EAGVAQSPRYKIIEKRQSVAFWCNPISGHATLYWYQQILGQGPKLLIQFQNNGVVDDSQLPKDRFSAERLKGVDSTLKIQPAKLEDSAVYLCASSLEAGTQYFGPGTRLTVL.

The chain links TRBV7-2 to TRBJ2-1, with no clear D. Trimming stripped 2 bases from V and 9 bases from J, with 5 bases between. Germline loops: CDR1 SGHTA, CDR2 FQGNSA. The CDR3 extends over 11 amino acids. The CDR3 bases are TGTGCCAGCAGCTTATTCAGTGAGCAGTTCTTC. It translates to CASSLFSEQFF.

This rearrangement joins TRBV6-5 to TRBJ1-6; 7 bases are a match to TRBD1. Germline V gene data show CDR1 as MNHEY and CDR2 as SVGAGI. The CDR3 has 14 residues. Germline trimming cut 2 bases from V and 7 bases from J; bases unmatched to any gene: 2. In DNA form, the CDR3 reads TGTGCCAGCAGTTACAGGGGGCCGAATTCACCCCTCCACTTT. Residues: CASSYRGPNSPLHF.

V is TRBV5-4 and J is TRBJ2-7, with D perhaps TRBD2 (6 bases). The germline V gene encodes CDR1 SGHNT and CDR2 YYREEE (reference sequence). This CDR3 contains 15 residues. V shed 0 bases and J shed 6 bases, with 16 bases lying between them. The CDR3: CASSLGGGGIGEQYF. For the CDR3, the DNA is TGTGCCAGCAGCTTGGGGGGAGGCGGGATAGGCGAGCAGTACTTC. Complete variable domain (other parts from reference TRBV5-4 and TRBJ2-7): ETGVTQSPTHLIKTRGQQVTLRCSSQSGHNTVSWYQQALGQGPQFIFQYYREEENGRGNFPPRFSGLQFPNYSSELNVNALELDDSALYLCASSLGGGGIGEQYFGPGTRLTVT.

The chain joins TRBV6-5 to TRBJ2-5, with D perhaps matching TRBD2 (6 bases). Germline CDR1 is MNHEY and CDR2 is SVGAGI. This CDR3 is built from 15 residues. V gave up 2 bases and J gave up 4 bases, with 14 bases separating them. CDR3 coding DNA: TGTGCCAGCAGTTACCTGGAGGGCGGGTTAGAGACCCAGTACTTC. Encoded protein: CASSYLEGGLETQYF.

The V and J genes are TRBV7-3 and TRBJ2-6; possibly TRBD1 for D (6 bases). Trimming took off 2 bases at V and 4 bases at J, with 9 bases between the two ends. CDR1 is SGHTA and CDR2 is FQGTGA in the germline V gene. The CDR3 sequence is 15 residues long. The CDR3 reads CASSLQGPGANVLTF. CDR3 nucleotides: TGTGCCAGCAGCTTACAGGGGCCGGGGGCCAACGTCCTGACTTTC.

The chain uses TRBV7-6 and TRBJ1-4; 10 bases line up with TRBD1. J was trimmed by 7 bases and V by 4 bases; bases with no gene match: 9. The CDR3 is 16 amino acids. The germline V gene has CDR1 SGHVS and CDR2 FNYEAQ. CDR3 coding DNA: TGTGCCAGCAGCTCGCGACCGGGACAGGGGACTGAAAAACTGTTTTTT. Its protein is CASSSRPGQGTEKLFF. Full variable domain (remainder filled in from reference TRBV7-6 and TRBJ1-4): GAGVSQSPRYKVTKRGQDVALRCDPISGHVSLYWYRQALGQGPEFLTYFNYEAQQDKSGLPNDRFSAERPEGSISTLTIQRTEQRDSAMYRCASSSRPGQGTEKLFFGSGTQLSVL.

This clone appeared a few times. The rearrangement joins TRBV9 to TRBJ1-5; D not resolved. V was trimmed by 3 bases and J by 4 bases, leaving 8 bases between them. Germline V gene sequence: CDR1 SGDLS, CDR2 YYNGEE. The CDR3 loop spans 13 amino acids. The CDR3 reads CASSGPGNQPQHF. The DNA of the CDR3 is TGTGCCAGCAGCGGCCCCGGTAATCAGCCCCAGCATTTT.

This chain connects TRBV5-4 to TRBJ2-5; tentatively, D is TRBD2 (6 bases). V dropped 2 bases and J dropped 1 base, with 12 bases sitting between them. This CDR3 region has 15 residues. Germline CDR1 and CDR2: SGHNT and YYREEE (reference sequence). Written as DNA, the CDR3 is TGTGCCAGCAGCTTTTGGGGGGAAGGCCAAGAGACCCAGTACTTC. Translating gives CASSFWGEGQETQYF.

CDR3 in DNA: TGCGCCAGCCAGAGGCAGACTAGCGGGGCTTCCTACGAGCAGTACTTC. Translating it yields CASQRQTSGASYEQYF. The gene calls are TRBV5-1 and TRBJ2-7, with TRBD2 matching over 11 bases. Germline lookup yields CDR1 SGHRS and CDR2 YFSETQ. J lost 1 base, V lost 7 bases, and 10 bases had no gene match. The CDR3 is 16 amino acids.

V usage is TRBV28 and J usage is TRBJ1-4; D is possibly TRBD1 (6 bases). Germline V gives CDR1 MDHEN, CDR2 SYDVKM. V lost 6 bases and J lost 0, with 14 bases in between. CDR3 length equals 16 residues. The CDR3 reads CASSRRQAATNEKLFF. CDR3 sequence (DNA): TGTGCCAGCAGCCGTCGACAGGCCGCAACTAATGAAAAACTGTTTTTT. Full variable domain (outside the CDR3, taken from reference TRBV28 and TRBJ1-4): DVKVTQSSRYLVKRTGEKVFLECVQDMDHENMFWYRQDPGLGLRLIYFSYDVKMKEKGDIPEGYSVSREKKERFSLILESASTNQTSMYLCASSRRQAATNEKLFFGSGTQLSVL.

V is TRBV2 and J is TRBJ1-2; the match to TRBD1 covers 7 bases. The junction had 10 bases not matched to a gene; V was cut back by 6 bases and J by 0 bases. CDR3 length equals 16 residues. Germline assignment: CDR1 SNHLY and CDR2 FYNNEI. CDR3 in DNA: TGTGCCAGCAGCTCGGACAGGAACTTTGCTAACTATGGCTACACCTTC. Amino acid sequence: CASSSDRNFANYGYTF.

The genes are TRBV7-3 and TRBJ2-7, with D possibly being TRBD2 (6 bases). The V end was cut by 5 bases, the J end by 4 bases, with 18 bases between. From germline, CDR1 is SGHTA and CDR2 FQGTGA. This CDR3 spans 15 amino acids. CDR3 loop: CASSNRRGKGYEQYF. In DNA, the CDR3 is TGTGCCAGCAGCAATCGGCGGGGTAAGGGATACGAGCAGTACTTC.

V gene TRBV6-5 combines with J gene TRBJ2-7, with a tentative D call TRBD1 (6 bases). Trimming pared 7 bases from V and 0 bases from J, leaving 13 bases between. The germline gives CDR1 MNHEY, CDR2 SVGAGI. The CDR3 has 14 residues. The CDR3 nucleotides are TGTGCCAGCATGGACAGTCAGAGCTCCTACGAGCAGTACTTC. Translated, it gives CASMDSQSSYEQYF.

The V gene is TRBV5-1, the J gene TRBJ2-3, with 15 bases that match TRBD2. V lost 5 bases to trimming and J lost 6 bases; unmatched junction nucleotides: 7. The germline CDR1 and CDR2 sequences are SGHRS and YFSETQ. The CDR3 is 16 amino acids. The CDR3 sequence is CASRPTGLAGGDTQYF. The CDR3 bases are TGCGCCAGCAGACCTACGGGACTAGCGGGGGGTGATACGCAGTATTTT. Combining the CDR3 with reference TRBV5-1 and TRBJ2-3 gives the whole variable domain KAGVTQTPRYLIKTRGQQVTLSCSPISGHRSVSWYQQTPGQGLQFLFEYFSETQRNKGNFPGRFSGRQFSNSRSEMNVSTLELGDSALYLCASRPTGLAGGDTQYFGPGTRLTVL.

This chain joins TRBV6-1 and TRBJ2-4, with TRBD1 identical over 9 bases. Per germline, CDR1 MNHNS and CDR2 SASEGT. This CDR3 is built from 17 residues. J was trimmed by 0 bases and V by 0 bases; bases with no gene match: 3. The CDR3 coding sequence is TGTGCCAGCAGTGAAGCCGGGACAGGGATAGCCAAAAACATTCAGTACTTC. Translation: CASSEAGTGIAKNIQYF.

The rearrangement joins TRBV5-4 to TRBJ2-7; tentatively, D is TRBD2 (5 bases). CDR1 and CDR2 (germline): SGHNT, YYREEE (reference sequence). V dropped 0 bases and J dropped 4 bases, with 14 bases sitting between them. The CDR3 runs to 15 residues. The CDR3 is CASSLAGSERYEQYF. The CDR3 coding sequence is TGTGCCAGCAGCTTGGCCGGGTCGGAGCGGTACGAGCAGTACTTC.

There are a few counts of this clone. The genes are TRBV11-2 and TRBJ2-7, with a possible D match to TRBD2 (5 bases). Germline CDR1 reads SGHAT; CDR2 reads FQNNGV. V dropped 3 bases and J dropped 5 bases, with 8 bases sitting between them. This CDR3 comprises 12 residues. The CDR3 DNA sequence: TGTGCCAGCAGCTTCGGGGTCCACGAGCAGTACTTC. Translated, it gives CASSFGVHEQYF.

The chain employs TRBV9 and TRBJ2-6; TRBD2 agrees at 8 bases. J gave up 1 base and V 7 bases, and 19 bases lay outside the gene matches. There are 20 residues in the CDR3. Per the germline V gene, CDR1 is SGDLS and CDR2 is YYNGEE. CDR3 loop: CASPQSFERETKSGANVLTF. The CDR3 coding sequence is TGTGCCAGCCCCCAATCGTTTGAGCGGGAGACCAAATCTGGGGCCAACGTCCTGACTTTC.

This chain links TRBV4-3 with TRBJ2-1; maybe TRBD2 (5 bases). This CDR3 region has 17 residues. The germline V gene encodes CDR1 LGHNA and CDR2 YSLEER. Trimming stripped 3 bases from V and 0 bases from J, with 15 bases between. This CDR3 is CASSHLPRGSSYNEQFF. CDR3 nucleotide sequence: TGCGCCAGCAGCCATCTGCCCCGGGGTAGCTCCTACAATGAGCAGTTCTTC.